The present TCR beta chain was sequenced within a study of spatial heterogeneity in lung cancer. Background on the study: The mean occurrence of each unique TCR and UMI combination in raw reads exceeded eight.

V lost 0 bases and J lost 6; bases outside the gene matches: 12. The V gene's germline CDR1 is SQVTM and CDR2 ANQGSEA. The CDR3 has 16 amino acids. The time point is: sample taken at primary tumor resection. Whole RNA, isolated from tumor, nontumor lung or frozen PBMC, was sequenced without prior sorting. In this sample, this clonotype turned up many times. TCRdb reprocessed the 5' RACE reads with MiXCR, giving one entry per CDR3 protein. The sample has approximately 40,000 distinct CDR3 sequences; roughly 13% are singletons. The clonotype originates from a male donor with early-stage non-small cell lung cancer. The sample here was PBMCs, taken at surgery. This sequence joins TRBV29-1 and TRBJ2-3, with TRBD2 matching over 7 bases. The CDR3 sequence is CSVEDVGGSSVDTQYF. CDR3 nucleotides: TGCAGCGTTGAAGATGTTGGCGGGAGTTCGGTTGATACGCAGTATTTT.